Shown below are 26 T cell receptor beta chains from a single sample sequenced in a study of T cell changes during pregnancy in multiple sclerosis. Data came from immunoSEQ multiplex PCR; TCRdb stores just in-frame clones and leaves some out. The sample holds about 67,000 clones; just over 90% are singletons and the top ten take roughly 1.5%. The sequenced sample was peripheral blood, obtained after pregnancy. These TCRs come from a female donor with multiple sclerosis, enrolled in a pregnancy study.

This chain connects TRBV5-4 to TRBJ2-5; 12 positions match TRBD2. The CDR3 spans 15 residues. The J segment lost 3 bases and the V segment lost 1 base, leaving 1 base of the junction unmatched. Germline assignment: CDR1 SGHNT and CDR2 YYREEE (reference sequence). This CDR3 is CASSLTSGRKETQYF. The CDR3, as DNA: TGTGCCAGCAGCTTGACTAGCGGGAGGAAAGAGACCCAGTACTTC.

The chain joins TRBV10-3 to TRBJ1-2; D may be TRBD1 (6 bases). Trimming left V 7 bases short and J 2 bases short, with 11 bases between. This CDR3 region has 13 residues. Germline V CDR1 and CDR2: ENHRY, SYGVKD. The CDR3 DNA reads TGTGCCATCACGGACAGCCCCAACTATGGCTACACCTTC. It translates to CAITDSPNYGYTF.

The chain combines TRBV11-1 with TRBJ2-1; D is undetermined. Germline CDR1 SGHAT, CDR2 FQDESV (reference sequence). V was pared by 3 bases and J by 3 bases, with 6 bases between. The CDR3 spans 13 residues. The CDR3 DNA follows: TGTGCCAGCAGCTTTACTCACTACAATGAGCAGTTCTTC. Its protein product is CASSFTHYNEQFF.

The chain employs TRBV5-1 and TRBJ1-2; 8 bases fit TRBD1. The germline V gene has CDR1 SGHRS and CDR2 YFSETQ. The trim removed 4 bases at V and 6 bases at J, leaving 8 bases unmatched. The CDR3 runs 14 residues. The CDR3 spells CASSHPQGGNGYTF. CDR3 sequence (DNA): TGCGCCAGCAGCCACCCACAGGGGGGGAATGGCTACACCTTC.

This clone came up a few times. The chain joins TRBV5-1 to TRBJ1-5; D is perhaps TRBD1 (5 bases). The CDR3 length is 15 residues. CDR1 and CDR2 from the germline V gene are SGHRS and YFSETQ. V was pared by 0 bases and J by 5 bases, with 12 bases between. The CDR3 coding sequence is TGCGCCAGCAGCTTGGGGGGGAGGTTAGATCAGCCCCAGCATTTT. This sequence encodes CASSLGGRLDQPQHF.

This clone was seen only once. The chain employs TRBV9 and TRBJ2-1; the D gene is possibly TRBD1 (6 bases). V lost 0 bases and J 10 bases, leaving 17 bases between the germline ends. The germline CDR1 and CDR2 sequences are SGDLS and YYNGEE. The CDR3 runs 15 residues. The chain's CDR3 is CASSVEAGTTPEQFF. The CDR3 DNA reads TGTGCCAGCAGCGTAGAAGCTGGGACAACTCCCGAGCAGTTCTTC. The full variable domain, completed using reference TRBV9 and TRBJ2-1, is DSGVTQTPKHLITATGQRVTLRCSPRSGDLSVYWYQQSLDQGLQFLIQYYNGEERAKGNILERFSAQQFPDLHSELNLSSLELGDSALYFCASSVEAGTTPEQFFGPGTRLTVL.

This rearrangement joins TRBV2 to TRBJ1-1, with 8 bases that match TRBD1. Germline lookup yields CDR1 SNHLY and CDR2 FYNNEI. V lost 7 bases and J lost 5; bases outside the gene matches: 9. This CDR3 is built from 14 residues. CDR3 nucleotides: TGTGCCAGCACAATGCAGGGGGCCCTGACTGAAGCTTTCTTT. It codes for CASTMQGALTEAFF.

The chain recombines TRBV27 with TRBJ1-4; 9 bases are a match to TRBD1. This CDR3 region has 15 residues. The trim removed 6 bases at V and 4 bases at J, leaving 6 bases unmatched. Germline V gives CDR1 MNHEY, CDR2 SMNVEV (reference sequence). The CDR3 DNA sequence: TGTGCCAGCAGCCGGCCGGGACAGGGTAATGAAAAACTGTTTTTT. Its protein product is CASSRPGQGNEKLFF.

The rearrangement joins TRBV19 to TRBJ1-2; 7 nucleotides align to TRBD1. This CDR3 comprises 14 residues. V was clipped by 5 bases and J by 6 bases; unmatched bases: 9. Germline V CDR1 and CDR2: LNHDA, SQIVND (reference sequence). The CDR3 loop is CASSLFTGVDGYTF. The CDR3 bases are TGTGCCAGTAGTCTTTTCACAGGGGTAGATGGCTACACCTTC.

The chain's CDR3 is CASSPKAGQGTEQYF. CDR3 DNA: TGTGCCAGCAGCCCAAAGGCGGGACAGGGAACCGAGCAGTACTTC. The chain carries TRBV9 and TRBJ2-7; TRBD1 matches at 9 bases. Looked up from germline, CDR1 is SGDLS and CDR2 is YYNGEE. The CDR3 loop spans 15 amino acids. The V segment lost 4 bases and the J segment 6 bases; nucleotides outside the gene matches: 11.

This chain links TRBV4-2 with TRBJ2-1, with 7 bases aligning to TRBD2. The CDR3 is 19 residues long. Germline lookup yields CDR1 LGHNA and CDR2 YNFKEQ. V was pared by 0 bases and J by 5 bases, with 16 bases of the junction left unmatched. The CDR3 DNA follows: TGTGCCAGCAGCCAAGAGGCTGGTTTTAATCTAGCGGCAAACAATGAGCAGTTCTTC. As protein: CASSQEAGFNLAANNEQFF.

The J gene is TRBJ1-5, the V gene TRBV28; D is unclear. In germline, CDR1 is MDHEN, CDR2 SYDVKM. This CDR3 has 14 amino acids. The V end was cut by 10 bases, the J end by 2 bases, with 15 bases between. CDR3 sequence: CATKKYPGNQPQHF. Written as DNA, the CDR3 is TGTGCCACCAAAAAGTATCCGGGCAATCAGCCCCAGCATTTT.

The chain employs TRBV6-5 and TRBJ2-7, with a possible D match to TRBD2 (7 bases). V lost 2 bases to trimming and J lost 3 bases, with 11 bases between them. CDR1 and CDR2 (germline): MNHEY, SVGAGI. CDR3 length equals 14 residues. The chain's CDR3 is CASSYRGRDYEQYF. CDR3 DNA sequence: TGTGCCAGCAGTTACAGGGGGAGGGACTACGAGCAGTACTTC.

The chain uses TRBV10-3 and TRBJ2-3, with TRBD1 matching over 9 bases. J lost 5 bases, V lost 7 bases, and 4 bases had no gene match. CDR3 size: 13 residues. Germline V CDR1 and CDR2: ENHRY, SYGVKD. CDR3 sequence reads: CAITGQGIDTQYF. The CDR3 nucleotides are TGTGCCATCACTGGACAGGGGATAGATACGCAGTATTTT.

The V call is TRBV12-5, the J call TRBJ2-3; 14 bases agree with TRBD2. This CDR3 is built from 16 residues. Germline V CDR1 and CDR2: LGHNT, FRNRAP. Losses at the gene ends were 5 bases for V and 3 bases for J; bases not matched to a gene: 4. In DNA, the CDR3 is TGTGCTAGTGGTATGGGGACTAGCGGGAGTACAGATACGCAGTATTTT. Its translation is CASGMGTSGSTDTQYF.

The chain combines TRBV19 with TRBJ2-7; possible D gene TRBD1, 5 bases. The CDR3 has 11 residues. Germline V CDR1 and CDR2: LNHDA, SQIVND (reference sequence). The V end lost 4 bases, the J end lost 7 bases, and 8 bases lay between the germline ends. CDR3: CASSNQGEQYF. The CDR3 coding sequence is TGTGCCAGTAGTAACCAGGGAGAGCAGTACTTC.

V usage is TRBV5-1 and J usage is TRBJ2-7; D ambiguous. The CDR3 runs to 13 residues. Germline CDR1 and CDR2: SGHRS and YFSETQ. V was pared by 0 bases and J by 4 bases, with 8 bases between. The CDR3 nucleotides are TGCGCCAGCAGCTTGGACAGTGGGTACGAGCAGTACTTC. Translating gives CASSLDSGYEQYF.

The rearrangement uses TRBV9 and TRBJ1-1, with D unclear. This CDR3 region has 15 residues. Trimming pared 0 bases from V and 3 bases from J, leaving 12 bases between. Germline lookup yields CDR1 SGDLS and CDR2 YYNGEE. The CDR3 loop reads CASSVEGSRDTEAFF. The CDR3 DNA follows: TGTGCCAGCAGCGTAGAGGGTTCGAGGGACACTGAAGCTTTCTTT.

This chain joins TRBV2 and TRBJ2-1; 8 bases fit TRBD2. V shed 3 bases and J 5 bases; nucleotides not matched to a gene: 6. This CDR3 spans 15 amino acids. The V gene's germline CDR1 is SNHLY and CDR2 FYNNEI. The CDR3 loop is CASSEISGADNEQFF. The CDR3 nucleotides read TGTGCCAGCAGTGAGATTAGCGGGGCAGACAATGAGCAGTTCTTC.

This chain uses TRBV4-3 with TRBJ2-7; the match to TRBD1 covers 10 bases. After removal of 1 base from V and 5 bases from J, the junction contained 2 bases not matched to a gene. This CDR3 is 14 amino acids long. Germline V lookup: CDR1 LGHNA, CDR2 YSLEER. CDR3 region: CASSQGDRGHEQYF. As DNA, the CDR3 is TGCGCCAGCAGCCAAGGGGACAGGGGCCACGAGCAGTACTTC.

This chain joins TRBV6-5 and TRBJ1-2; D remains ambiguous. Germline V gene lookup returns CDR1 MNHEY and CDR2 SVGAGI. The V and J ends lost 2 bases and 2 bases respectively, with 3 bases between them. There are 12 residues in the CDR3. CDR3 sequence: CASSYSNYGYTF. The CDR3 DNA reads TGTGCCAGCAGTTACAGCAACTATGGCTACACCTTC.

The table lists this clone with a few counts. The chain couples TRBV25-1 to TRBJ2-1; 11 nucleotides align to TRBD2. V shed 3 bases, J shed 13 bases, and the junction held 11 bases outside the gene matches. The CDR3 runs 15 residues. Germline V lookup: CDR1 MGHDK, CDR2 SYGVNS. The CDR3 bases are TGTGCCAGCAGTGACCGGACTAGCGGGTCATTACACCAGTTCTTC. This gives the protein CASSDRTSGSLHQFF.

The rearrangement uses TRBV18 and TRBJ2-7, with 8 positions matching TRBD1. Germline values: CDR1 KGHSH, CDR2 LQKENI. The CDR3 runs to 13 residues. V gave up 8 bases and J gave up 1 base; unmatched junction bases: 4. The CDR3 loop reads CASDRGGSYEQYF. The CDR3 nucleotides are TGTGCCAGCGACAGGGGTGGTTCCTACGAGCAGTACTTC.

The J gene is TRBJ2-7, the V gene TRBV30; 7 nucleotides line up with TRBD1. Per the germline V gene, CDR1 is GTSNPN and CDR2 is SVGIG (reference sequence). V shed 1 base, J shed 4 bases, and the junction held 1 base outside the gene matches. This CDR3 has 12 amino acids. CDR3 in amino acids: CAWSGRGYEQYF. DNA of the CDR3: TGTGCCTGGAGTGGCAGGGGGTACGAGCAGTACTTC.

V usage is TRBV5-1 and J usage is TRBJ2-3; 7 nucleotides line up with TRBD2. J gave up 6 bases and V 0 bases, and 10 bases lay outside the gene matches. Germline loops: CDR1 SGHRS, CDR2 YFSETQ. CDR3 size: 16 residues. The CDR3 spells CASSLVASGLSDTQYF. For the CDR3, the DNA is TGCGCCAGCAGCTTGGTGGCTAGCGGTCTGAGTGATACGCAGTATTTT.

This chain joins TRBV4-2 and TRBJ2-3; TRBD2 matches 8 bases. CDR1 is LGHNA, CDR2 YNFKEQ, per germline. The length of the CDR3 is 20 residues. The V and J ends lost 4 bases and 5 bases, in that order; junction bases with no gene match: 23. Here the CDR3 DNA reads TGTGCCAGCAGCCTCGTGGTTGCGGGAGGTAACCGTGGGGCCCAAGATACGCAGTATTTT. It codes for CASSLVVAGGNRGAQDTQYF.